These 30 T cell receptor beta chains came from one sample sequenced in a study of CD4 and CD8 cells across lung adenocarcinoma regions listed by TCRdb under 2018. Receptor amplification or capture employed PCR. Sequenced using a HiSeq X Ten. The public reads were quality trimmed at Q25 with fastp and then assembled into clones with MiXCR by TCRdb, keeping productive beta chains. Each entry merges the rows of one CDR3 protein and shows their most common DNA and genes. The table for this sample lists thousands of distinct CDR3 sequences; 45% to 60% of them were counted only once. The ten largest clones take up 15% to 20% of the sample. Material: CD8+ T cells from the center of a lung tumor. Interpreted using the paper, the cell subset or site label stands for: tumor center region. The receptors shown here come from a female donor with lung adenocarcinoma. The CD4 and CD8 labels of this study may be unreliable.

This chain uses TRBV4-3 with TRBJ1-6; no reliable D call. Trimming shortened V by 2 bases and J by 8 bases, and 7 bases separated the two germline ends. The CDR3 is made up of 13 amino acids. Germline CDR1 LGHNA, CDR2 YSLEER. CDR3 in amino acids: CASSQIVDSPLHF. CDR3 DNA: TGCGCCAGCAGCCAAATTGTTGATTCACCCCTCCACTTT.

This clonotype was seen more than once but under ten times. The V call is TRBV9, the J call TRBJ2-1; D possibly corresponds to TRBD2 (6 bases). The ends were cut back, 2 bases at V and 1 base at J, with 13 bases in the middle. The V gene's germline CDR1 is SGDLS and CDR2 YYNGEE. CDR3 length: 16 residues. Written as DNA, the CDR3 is TGTGCCAGCAGCGTGCGGACTATCTTGTCCTACAATGAGCAGTTCTTC. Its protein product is CASSVRTILSYNEQFF.

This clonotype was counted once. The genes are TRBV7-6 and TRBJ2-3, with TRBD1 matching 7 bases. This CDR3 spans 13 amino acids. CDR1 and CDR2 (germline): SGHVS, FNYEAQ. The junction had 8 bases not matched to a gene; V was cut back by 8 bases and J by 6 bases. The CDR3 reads CASQGERPDTQYF. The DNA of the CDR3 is TGTGCCAGCCAGGGGGAGAGGCCCGATACGCAGTATTTT.

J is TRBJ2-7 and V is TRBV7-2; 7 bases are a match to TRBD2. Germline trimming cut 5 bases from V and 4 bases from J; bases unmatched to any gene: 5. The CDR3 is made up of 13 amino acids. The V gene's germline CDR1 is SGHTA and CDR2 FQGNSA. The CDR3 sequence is CASSTGGLYEQYF. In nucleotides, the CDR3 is TGTGCCAGCAGCACGGGGGGACTGTACGAGCAGTACTTC.

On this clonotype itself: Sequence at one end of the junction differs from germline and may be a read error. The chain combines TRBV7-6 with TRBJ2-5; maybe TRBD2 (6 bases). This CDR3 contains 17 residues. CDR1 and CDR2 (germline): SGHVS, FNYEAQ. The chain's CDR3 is CARSGAGRRLMANTQTF. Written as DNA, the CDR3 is TGTGCCCGCAGCGGCGCGGGGCGGCGGTTGATGGCCAACACCCAGACCTTC.

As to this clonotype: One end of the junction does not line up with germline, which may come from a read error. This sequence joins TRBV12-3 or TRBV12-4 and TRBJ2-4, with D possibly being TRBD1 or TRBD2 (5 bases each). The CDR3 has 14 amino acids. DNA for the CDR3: TGCCGCAGCTCGGGGCTGGGAGCCAAAAATACGCAGTACTTC. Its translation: CRSSGLGAKNTQYF.

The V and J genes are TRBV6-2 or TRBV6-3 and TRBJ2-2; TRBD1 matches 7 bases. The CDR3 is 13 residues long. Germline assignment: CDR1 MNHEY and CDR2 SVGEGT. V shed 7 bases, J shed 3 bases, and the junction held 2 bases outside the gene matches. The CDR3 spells CASKQGDTGELFF. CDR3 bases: TGTGCCAGCAAGCAGGGGGACACCGGGGAGCTGTTTTTT.

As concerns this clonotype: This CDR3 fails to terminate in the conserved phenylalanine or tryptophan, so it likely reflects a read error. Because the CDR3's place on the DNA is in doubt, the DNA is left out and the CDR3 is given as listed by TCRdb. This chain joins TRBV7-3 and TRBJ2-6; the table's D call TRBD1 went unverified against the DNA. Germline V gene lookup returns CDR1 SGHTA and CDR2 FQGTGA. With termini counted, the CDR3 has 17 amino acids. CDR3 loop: CASSSTAGSQETQYFGP.

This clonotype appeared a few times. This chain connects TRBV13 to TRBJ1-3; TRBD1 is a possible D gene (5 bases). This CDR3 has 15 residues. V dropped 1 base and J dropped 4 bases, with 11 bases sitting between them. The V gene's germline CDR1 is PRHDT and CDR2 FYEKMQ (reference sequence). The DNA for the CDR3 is TGTGCCAGCAGCTTAGCGGGGGATGGGGGAAACACCATATATTTT. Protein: CASSLAGDGGNTIYF.

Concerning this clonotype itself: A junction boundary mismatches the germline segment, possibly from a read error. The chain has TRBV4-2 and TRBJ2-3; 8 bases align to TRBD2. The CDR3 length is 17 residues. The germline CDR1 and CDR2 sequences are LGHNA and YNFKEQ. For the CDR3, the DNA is TGTGCCAGCAGCCAAATGGTCGGGGGGGCCAAAACAGATACGCAGTATTTC. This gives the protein CASSQMVGGAKTDTQYF.

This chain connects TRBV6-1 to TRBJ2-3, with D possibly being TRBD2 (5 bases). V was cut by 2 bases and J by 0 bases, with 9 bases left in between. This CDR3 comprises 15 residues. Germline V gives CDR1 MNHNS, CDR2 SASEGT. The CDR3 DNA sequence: TGTGCCAGCAGTGAAAGGGCGGGTAGCACAGATACGCAGTATTTT. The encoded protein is CASSERAGSTDTQYF.

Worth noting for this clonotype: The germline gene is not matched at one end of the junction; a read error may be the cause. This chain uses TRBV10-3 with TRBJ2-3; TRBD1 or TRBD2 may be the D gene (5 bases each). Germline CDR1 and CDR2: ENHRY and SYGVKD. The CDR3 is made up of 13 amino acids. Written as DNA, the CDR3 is TGCGCCTCGGGGACCTGGGCCACAAACACGCAGTATTTT. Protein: CASGTWATNTQYF.

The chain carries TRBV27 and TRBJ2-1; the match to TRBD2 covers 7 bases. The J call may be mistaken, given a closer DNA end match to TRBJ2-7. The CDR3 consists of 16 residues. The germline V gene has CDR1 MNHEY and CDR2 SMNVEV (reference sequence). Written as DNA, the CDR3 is TGTGCCAGCAGCGGAGGGAGGGCCGTTTTGGCGGATATGCAGTACTTC. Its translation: CASSGGRAVLADMQYF.

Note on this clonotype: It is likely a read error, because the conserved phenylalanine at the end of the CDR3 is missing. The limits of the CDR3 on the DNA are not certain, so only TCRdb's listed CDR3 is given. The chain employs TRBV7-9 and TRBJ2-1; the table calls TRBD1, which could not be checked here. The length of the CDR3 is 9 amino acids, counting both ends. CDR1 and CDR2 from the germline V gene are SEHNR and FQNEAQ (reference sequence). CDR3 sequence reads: CASSPPGGQ.

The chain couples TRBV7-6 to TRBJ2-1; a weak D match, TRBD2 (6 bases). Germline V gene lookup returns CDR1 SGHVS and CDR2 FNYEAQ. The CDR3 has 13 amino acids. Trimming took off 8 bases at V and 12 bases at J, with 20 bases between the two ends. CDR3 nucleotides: TGTGCCAGCCAGCGGGTGAGCCCAGATGCGCAGTTCTTC. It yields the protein CASQRVSPDAQFF.

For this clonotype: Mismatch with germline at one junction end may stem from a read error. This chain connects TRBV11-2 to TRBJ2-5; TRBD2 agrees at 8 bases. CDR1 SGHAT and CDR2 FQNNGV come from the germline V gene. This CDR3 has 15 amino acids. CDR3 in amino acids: CASSFGGGPLETQYF. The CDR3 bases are TGTGCCAGCAGCTTCGGGGGGGGGCCCCTAGAGACGCAGTATTTC.

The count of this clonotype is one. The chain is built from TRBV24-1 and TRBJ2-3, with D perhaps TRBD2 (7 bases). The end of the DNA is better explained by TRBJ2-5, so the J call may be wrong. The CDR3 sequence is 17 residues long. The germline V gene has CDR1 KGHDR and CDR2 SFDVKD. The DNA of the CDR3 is TGTGCCACCAGTGCGTGGCGCGGGGGCCCAAGCCCAGATACCCAGTACTTC. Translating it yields CATSAWRGGPSPDTQYF.

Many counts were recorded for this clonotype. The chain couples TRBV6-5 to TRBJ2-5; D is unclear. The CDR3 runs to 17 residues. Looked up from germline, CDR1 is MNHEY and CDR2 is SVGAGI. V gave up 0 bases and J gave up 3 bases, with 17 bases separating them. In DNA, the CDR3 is TGTGCCAGCAGTTACTCCTTTGTTTCCGGATCAGAAGAGACCCAGTACTTC. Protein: CASSYSFVSGSEETQYF.

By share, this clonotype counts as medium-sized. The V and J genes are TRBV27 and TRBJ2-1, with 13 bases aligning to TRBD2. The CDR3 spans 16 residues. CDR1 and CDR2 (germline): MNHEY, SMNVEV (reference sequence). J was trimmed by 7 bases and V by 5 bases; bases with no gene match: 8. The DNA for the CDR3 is TGTGCCAGCAGTATACTACTAGCGGGGGGGGGGAATGAGCAGTTCTTC. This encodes CASSILLAGGGNEQFF.

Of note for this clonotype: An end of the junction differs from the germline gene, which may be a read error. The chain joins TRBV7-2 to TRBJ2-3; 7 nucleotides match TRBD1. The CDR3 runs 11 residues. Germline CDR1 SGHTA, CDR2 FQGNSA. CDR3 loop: CASDRADAQYF. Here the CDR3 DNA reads TGTGCCAGTGACAGGGCGGACGCGCAGTACTTT.

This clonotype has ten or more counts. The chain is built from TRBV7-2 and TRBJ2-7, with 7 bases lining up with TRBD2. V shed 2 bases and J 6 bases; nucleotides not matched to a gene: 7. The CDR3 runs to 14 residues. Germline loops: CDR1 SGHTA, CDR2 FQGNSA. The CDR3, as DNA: TGTGCCAGCAGCTTAACTAGCGTAACTCGCGAGCAGTACTTC. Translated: CASSLTSVTREQYF. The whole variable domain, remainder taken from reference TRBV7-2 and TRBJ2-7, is GAGVSQSPSNKVTEKGKDVELRCDPISGHTALYWYRQSLGQGLEFLIYFQGNSAPDKSGLPSDRFSAERTGGSVSTLTIQRTQQEDSAVYLCASSLTSVTREQYFGPGTRLTVT.

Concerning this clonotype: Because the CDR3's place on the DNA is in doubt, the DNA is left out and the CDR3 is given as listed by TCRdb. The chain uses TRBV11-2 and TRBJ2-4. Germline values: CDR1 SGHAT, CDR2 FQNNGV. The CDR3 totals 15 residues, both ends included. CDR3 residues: CGSSFGLGAKNMQYF.

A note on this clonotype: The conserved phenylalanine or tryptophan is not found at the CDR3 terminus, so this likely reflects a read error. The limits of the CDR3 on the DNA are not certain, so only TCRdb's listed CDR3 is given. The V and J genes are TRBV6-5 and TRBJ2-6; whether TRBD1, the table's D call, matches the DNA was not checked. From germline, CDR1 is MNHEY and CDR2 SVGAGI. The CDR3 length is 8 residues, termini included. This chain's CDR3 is CASSYRGA.

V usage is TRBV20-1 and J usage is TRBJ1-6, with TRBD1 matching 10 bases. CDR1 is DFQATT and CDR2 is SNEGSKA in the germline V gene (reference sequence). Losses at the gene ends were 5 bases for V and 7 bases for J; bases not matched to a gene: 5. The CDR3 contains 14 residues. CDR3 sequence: CSAVRTGGNSPLHF. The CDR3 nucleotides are TGCAGTGCTGTCAGGACAGGGGGAAATTCACCCCTCCACTTT.

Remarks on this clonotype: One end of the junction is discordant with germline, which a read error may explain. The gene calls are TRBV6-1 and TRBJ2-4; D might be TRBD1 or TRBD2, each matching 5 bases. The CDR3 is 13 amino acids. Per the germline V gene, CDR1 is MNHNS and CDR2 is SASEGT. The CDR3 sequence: CVSGPWATNIQYF. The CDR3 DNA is TGCGTCTCGGGGCCGTGGGCCACAAACATTCAGTACTTC.

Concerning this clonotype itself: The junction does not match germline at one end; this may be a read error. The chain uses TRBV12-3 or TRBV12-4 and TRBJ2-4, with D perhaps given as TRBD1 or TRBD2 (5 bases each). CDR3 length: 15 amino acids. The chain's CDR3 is CASSLQGEAKDIQYF. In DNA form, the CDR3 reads TGTGCCAGCAGTTTACAGGGAGAGGCCAAAGACATCCAGTACTTC.

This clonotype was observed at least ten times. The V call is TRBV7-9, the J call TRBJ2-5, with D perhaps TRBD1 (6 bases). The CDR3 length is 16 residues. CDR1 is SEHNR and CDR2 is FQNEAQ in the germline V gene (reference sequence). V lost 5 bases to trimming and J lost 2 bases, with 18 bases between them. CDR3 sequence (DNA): TGTGCCAGCAGCATCCATTCAGGGGTGGGTCAAGAGACCCAGTACTTC. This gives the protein CASSIHSGVGQETQYF.

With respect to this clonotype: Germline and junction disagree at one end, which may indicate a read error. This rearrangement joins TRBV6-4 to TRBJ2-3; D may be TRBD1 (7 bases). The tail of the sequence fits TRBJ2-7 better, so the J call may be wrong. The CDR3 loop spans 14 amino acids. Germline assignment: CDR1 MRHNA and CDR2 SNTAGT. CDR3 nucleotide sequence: TGCCGCGGCAGGGGGGACGGAGACACAGATATGCAGTACTTC. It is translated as CRGRGDGDTDMQYF.

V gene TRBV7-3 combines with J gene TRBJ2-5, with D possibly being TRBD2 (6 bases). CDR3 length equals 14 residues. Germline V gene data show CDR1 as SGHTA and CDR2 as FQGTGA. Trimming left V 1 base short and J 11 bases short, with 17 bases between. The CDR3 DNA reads TGTGCCAGCAGCTTAAGGAGGGCCACAGACACGCAGTACTTC. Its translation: CASSLRRATDTQYF.

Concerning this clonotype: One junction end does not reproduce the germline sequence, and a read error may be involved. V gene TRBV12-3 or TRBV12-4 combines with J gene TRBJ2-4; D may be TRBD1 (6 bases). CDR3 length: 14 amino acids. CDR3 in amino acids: CGSRGGGAGNTQYF. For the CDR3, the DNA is TGCGGCAGCAGGGGTGGGGGAGCTGGAAATACGCAGTACTTC.